A selection of T cell receptor beta chains follows, all from one sample in a study of shared clonotypes between healthy human individuals. Using immunoSEQ multiplex PCR, the repertoire was profiled, and TCRdb retains in-frame clones only, with some absent. Altogether some 300,000 clones are present, less than 75% being singletons, with the ten largest covering 10%. Sequencing used memory CD4+ T cells sorted from blood. These receptors originate from a man aged 25 to 40 in good health. The CDR3 runs from the conserved cysteine through the conserved F or W. Fields, in order: D gene, CDR3 length, J gene, V gene, clone size, CDR3 protein, CDR3 DNA. D genes are given only for firm matches. Not every row has a clone size; where given, it reads once, few, many or a size class.

D: TRBD1
length: 11
J: TRBJ2-2
V: TRBV10-3
size: NA
CDR3: CATQGSGELFF
DNA: TGTGCCACACAGGGGTCCGGGGAGCTGTTTTTT

D: NA
length: 13
J: TRBJ2-7
V: TRBV27
size: NA
CDR3: CASSLKHHYEQYF
DNA: TGTGCCAGCAGTTTAAAACACCACTACGAGCAGTACTTC

D: NA
length: 12
J: TRBJ2-2
V: TRBV7-9
size: NA
CDR3: CASSLLQGELFF
DNA: TGTGCCAGCAGCTTATTACAGGGGGAGCTGTTTTTT

D: TRBD2
length: 17
J: TRBJ2-1
V: TRBV10-1
size: NA
CDR3: CASSGGRGNRLAGEQFF
DNA: TGCGCCAGCAGTGGGGGCCGAGGGAACCGACTAGCGGGTGAGCAGTTCTTC

D: TRBD1
length: 15
J: TRBJ2-3
V: TRBV2
size: NA
CDR3: CASPKTGARTDTQYF
DNA: TGTGCCAGCCCTAAAACAGGGGCCCGCACAGATACGCAGTATTTT

D: TRBD1
length: 15
J: TRBJ2-7
V: TRBV5-4
size: NA
CDR3: CASSRGGTGGDEQYF
DNA: TGTGCCAGCAGCCGCGGCGGGACAGGGGGCGACGAGCAGTACTTC

D: TRBD1
length: 16
J: TRBJ2-6
V: TRBV13
size: few
CDR3: CASSLSIQGSANVLTF
DNA: TGTGCCAGCAGCTTGTCGATACAGGGGTCCGCCAACGTCCTGACTTTC

D: NA
length: 14
J: TRBJ2-7
V: TRBV7-9
size: NA
CDR3: CASSLAGGRYEQYF
DNA: TGTGCCAGCAGCTTAGCGGGGGGCAGGTACGAGCAGTACTTC

D: TRBD1
length: 14
J: TRBJ2-7
V: TRBV30
size: NA
CDR3: CARTQGGNFNEQYF
DNA: TGTGCCCGAACACAGGGGGGAAACTTTAACGAGCAGTACTTC

D: TRBD2
length: 15
J: TRBJ2-1
V: TRBV7-2
size: NA
CDR3: CASSLNFAGANEQFF
DNA: TGTGCCAGCAGCTTAAATTTTGCGGGAGCCAATGAGCAGTTCTTC

D: NA
length: 15
J: TRBJ2-3
V: TRBV7-8
size: NA
CDR3: CASSLAPGRADTQYF
DNA: TGTGCCAGCAGCTTAGCTCCAGGTCGAGCAGATACGCAGTATTTT

D: NA
length: 18
J: TRBJ2-3
V: TRBV11-2
size: NA
CDR3: CASSLGLKGGRRSYTQYF
DNA: TGTGCCAGCAGCTTAGGGTTGAAAGGAGGCCGTCGTTCGTATACGCAGTATTTT

D: NA
length: 15
J: TRBJ2-1
V: TRBV7-9
size: NA
CDR3: CASSLAGTPYNEQFF
DNA: TGTGCCAGCAGCTTAGCGGGGACCCCTTACAATGAGCAGTTCTTC

D: NA
length: 14
J: TRBJ2-4
V: TRBV10-3
size: few
CDR3: CAISDLGDPGIQYF
DNA: TGTGCCATCAGTGACTTGGGGGATCCCGGGATTCAGTACTTC

D: NA
length: 12
J: TRBJ2-3
V: TRBV29-1
size: few
CDR3: CSVPSSADTQYF
DNA: TGCAGCGTTCCTTCTAGCGCAGATACGCAGTATTTT

D: NA
length: 14
J: TRBJ2-1
V: TRBV5-8
size: NA
CDR3: CASSLGVSYNEQFF
DNA: TGTGCCAGCAGCTTGGGGGTCTCCTACAATGAGCAGTTCTTC

D: NA
length: 16
J: TRBJ1-5
V: TRBV19
size: NA
CDR3: CASSTYRRNSNQPQHF
DNA: TGTGCCAGTAGTACTTACAGGAGAAATAGCAATCAGCCCCAGCATTTT

D: NA
length: 13
J: TRBJ2-5
V: TRBV11-2
size: once
CDR3: CASSLSGRETQYF
DNA: TGTGCCAGCAGCTTATCTGGTCGGGAGACCCAGTACTTC

D: NA
length: 15
J: TRBJ2-1
V: TRBV9
size: few
CDR3: CASSVATASYNEQFF
DNA: TGTGCCAGCAGCGTAGCGACAGCCTCCTACAATGAGCAGTTCTTC

D: NA
length: 16
J: TRBJ2-2
V: TRBV5-8
size: NA
CDR3: CASSFGTHRDTGELFF
DNA: TGTGCCAGCAGCTTCGGCACCCATCGGGACACCGGGGAGCTGTTTTTT

D: TRBD1
length: 15
J: TRBJ1-1
V: TRBV18
size: NA
CDR3: CASSLATGPRTEAFF
DNA: TGTGCCAGCTCACTAGCGACAGGGCCGAGGACTGAAGCTTTCTTT

D: NA
length: 14
J: TRBJ2-3
V: TRBV5-4
size: NA
CDR3: CASSFTGSTDTQYF
DNA: TGTGCCAGCAGCTTCACCGGTAGCACAGATACGCAGTATTTT

D: NA
length: 15
J: TRBJ2-6
V: TRBV5-1
size: NA
CDR3: CASSLGGSGANVLTF
DNA: TGCGCCAGCAGCTTGGGGGGCTCTGGGGCCAACGTCCTGACTTTC

D: NA
length: 15
J: TRBJ1-1
V: TRBV6-5
size: many
CDR3: CASSYNGGLDTEAFF
DNA: TGTGCCAGCAGTTATAACGGGGGACTTGACACTGAAGCTTTCTTT

D: NA
length: 14
J: TRBJ2-1
V: TRBV11-3
size: NA
CDR3: CASSLRSSYNEQFF
DNA: TGTGCCAGCAGCTTACGGAGCTCCTACAATGAGCAGTTCTTC